Sequencing of this T cell receptor beta chain was carried out in a study of regulatory T cells in long-lasting Graves disease. Time point here: newly diagnosed GD, antithyroid drugs for less than 3 months. RNA from PBMCs was the source of the TCR library. This clonotype was detected many times. To make TCR beta libraries, researchers used iRepertoire HTBI primers and Arm-PCR of CDR3 regions. Using its own MiXCR run on the multiplex PCR reads, TCRdb lists one record per CDR3 protein. The sample has about 520,000 distinct CDR3 sequences; 9.5% to 15% are singletons. The germline V gene encodes CDR1 ENHRY and CDR2 SYGVKD. The V end lost 6 bases, the J end lost 0 bases, and 11 bases lay between the germline ends. The CDR3 runs 14 residues. A further study also used this sample, focusing on T cells in Graves' hyperthyroidism and ophthalmopathy.

The specimen was peripheral blood mononuclear cells (PBMCs), collected at new diagnosis, from a patient treated with antithyroid drugs. The clonotype originates from a woman under 40 with Graves disease. This chain joins TRBV10-3 and TRBJ1-2; possible D gene TRBD1, 5 bases. This CDR3 reads CAIRWGLANYGYTF. Written as DNA, the CDR3 is TGTGCCATCAGATGGGGCTTAGCTAACTATGGCTACACCTTC.